This TCR beta chain derives from a study of chemoradiotherapy in HPV16-positive cancers. Study findings and constraints: Better recurrence-free survival went with HPV-responsive T-cell expansion in HPV16-positive patients. Candidate HPV-specific clones and E7-related TCR motifs grew in tumor during treatment.

The V end lost 2 bases, the J end lost 2 bases, and 7 bases lay between the germline ends. Germline values: CDR1 KGHSH, CDR2 LQKENI. This CDR3 is built from 14 residues. As concerns this clone: Antigen specificity is unknown. The identical CDR3 is also encoded by other nucleotide sequences in the sample.

The data were produced by immunoSEQ multiplex PCR, yet TCRdb's version contains in-frame clones alone and is incomplete. The repertoire holds roughly 6,800 clones, around 75% seen once, with less than 6.5% in the top ten. The clonotype comes from a human donor with HPV-associated anogenital cancer. The source was tumor tissue, collected from a patient who underwent chemoradiotherapy. The chain uses TRBV18 and TRBJ1-5, with unresolved D. This chain's CDR3 is CASSPSGGNQPQHF. The CDR3 DNA sequence: TGTGCCAGCTCACCATCTGGAGGCAATCAGCCCCAGCATTTT.